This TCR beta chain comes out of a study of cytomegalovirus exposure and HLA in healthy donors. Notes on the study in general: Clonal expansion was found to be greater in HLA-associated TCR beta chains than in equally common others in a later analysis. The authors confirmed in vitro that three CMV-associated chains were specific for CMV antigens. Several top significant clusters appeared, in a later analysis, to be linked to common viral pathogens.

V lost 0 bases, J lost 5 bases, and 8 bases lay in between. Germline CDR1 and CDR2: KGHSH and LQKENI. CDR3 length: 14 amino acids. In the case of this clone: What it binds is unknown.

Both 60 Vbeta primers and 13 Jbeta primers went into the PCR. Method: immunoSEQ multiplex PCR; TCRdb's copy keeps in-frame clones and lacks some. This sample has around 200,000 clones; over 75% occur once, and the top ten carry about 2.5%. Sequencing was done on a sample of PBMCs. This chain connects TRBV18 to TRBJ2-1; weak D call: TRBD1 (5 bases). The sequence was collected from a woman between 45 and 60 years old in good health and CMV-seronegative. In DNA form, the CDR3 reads TGTGCCAGCTCACCACCGACAGCCAACAATGAGCAGTTCTTC. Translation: CASSPPTANNEQFF.